Listed below are T cell receptor beta chains from one sample, sequenced in a study of blood T cells in healthy people across ages. In TCRdb, the 5' RACE reads were re-called with MiXCR into one record per CDR3 protein. Counted here are over a million distinct CDR3 sequences, around 25% occurring once; the ten biggest clones make up 0.75%. The sample also formed part of further work on T cells of mothers and their children.

The sample consisted of blood. The source is a girl aged 2 to 9 in good health. The CDR3 runs from the conserved cysteine through the conserved F or W. D genes are given only for firm matches. Only some rows state a clone size, as once, few, many or a class for expanded clones.

d_call,v_call,j_call,clone_size,cdr3_aa,cdr3_nt
NA,TRBV4-1,TRBJ2-7,NA,CASGAGLSYEQYF,TGCGCCAGCGGGGCGGGACTCTCCTACGAGCAGTACTTC
NA,TRBV3-1,TRBJ2-5,many,CASSQARETQYF,TGTGCCAGCAGCCAAGCTCGAGAGACCCAGTACTTC
NA,TRBV3-1,TRBJ1-2,many,CASSTTGPSYTF,TGTGCCAGCAGCACCACAGGGCCGAGCTACACCTTC
TRBD2,TRBV7-6,TRBJ2-1,NA,CASSPQPGLDFNEQFF,TGTGCCAGCAGCCCCCAACCGGGACTAGATTTCAATGAGCAGTTCTTC
NA,TRBV29-1,TRBJ2-7,few,CSVGALGGYEQYF,TGCAGCGTTGGGGCCCTCGGGGGTTACGAGCAGTACTTC
NA,TRBV7-2,TRBJ1-4,few,CASSTRTVSNEKLFF,TGTGCCAGCAGCACACGGACAGTGTCTAATGAAAAACTGTTTTTT
TRBD2,TRBV4-1,TRBJ2-1,NA,CASSQGPAGGPSSYNEQFF,TGCGCCAGCAGCCAAGGCCCAGCGGGAGGGCCCAGCTCCTACAATGAGCAGTTCTTC
NA,TRBV6-2/TRBV6-3,TRBJ1-5,NA,CASSYPDQPQHF,TGTGCCAGCAGTTACCCAGATCAGCCCCAGCATTTT
NA,TRBV5-6,TRBJ1-1,NA,CASSSGQIYTEAFF,TGTGCCAGCAGCTCCGGACAGATATACACTGAAGCTTTCTTT
TRBD2,TRBV20-1,TRBJ2-1,few,CSARRDERGSYNEQFF,TGCAGTGCTCGACGCGATGAGCGGGGCTCCTACAATGAGCAGTTCTTC
NA,TRBV12-3/TRBV12-4,TRBJ1-1,NA,CASSRTGAFF,TGTGCCAGCAGCAGGACCGGTGCTTTCTTT
NA,TRBV6-5,TRBJ1-2,NA,CAIRTERNGYTF,TGTGCCATCCGGACGGAGCGCAATGGCTACACCTTC
NA,TRBV10-3,TRBJ2-5,few,CAISEGHQALETQYF,TGTGCCATCAGTGAGGGACACCAGGCTTTAGAGACCCAGTACTTC
NA,TRBV7-6,TRBJ1-1,few,CASSLGVAEGTLNTEAFF,TGTGCCAGCAGCTTAGGAGTCGCGGAGGGGACCCTGAACACTGAAGCTTTCTTT
NA,TRBV7-7,TRBJ2-1,NA,CASSDPGANNEQFF,TGTGCTAGCAGCGATCCTGGGGCCAACAATGAGCAGTTCTTC
NA,TRBV28,TRBJ1-5,NA,CASSLETTASNHYSNQPQHF,TGTGCCAGCAGTCTAGAAACGACGGCCTCTAACCACTATAGCAATCAGCCCCAGCATTTT
TRBD1,TRBV27,TRBJ2-7,NA,CASSLDRDHYEQYF,TGTGCCAGCAGTTTGGACAGGGATCACTACGAGCAGTACTTC
NA,TRBV6-6,TRBJ2-7,NA,CASSYNQYYEQYF,TGTGCCAGCAGTTACAACCAATACTACGAGCAGTACTTC
NA,TRBV20-1,TRBJ2-7,few,CSATPPQPRGSYEQYF,TGCAGTGCTACCCCCCCGCAGCCTAGGGGCTCCTACGAGCAGTACTTC
NA,TRBV20-1,TRBJ2-2,few,CSASRTVTGELFF,TGCAGTGCTAGCCGAACAGTGACCGGGGAGCTGTTTTTT
TRBD2,TRBV4-1,TRBJ2-5,few,CASSLEGGLAGTEQYF,TGCGCCAGCAGCCTCGAAGGGGGACTAGCGGGAACAGAGCAGTACTTC
TRBD1,TRBV5-6,TRBJ1-1,NA,CASSLGDSRSLEAFF,TGTGCCAGCAGCTTGGGGGACAGCAGGTCGTTGGAAGCTTTCTTT
NA,TRBV7-9,TRBJ1-2,few,CASSDGNLYGYTF,TGTGCCAGCAGCGACGGGAACCTTTATGGCTACACCTTC
TRBD1,TRBV10-3,TRBJ2-7,few,CATSSGTGVYEQYF,TGTGCCACTTCGTCCGGGACAGGGGTTTACGAGCAGTACTTC
NA,TRBV20-1,TRBJ2-3,NA,CSARGSLSDTQYF,TGCAGTGCTAGAGGGAGTCTATCAGATACGCAGTATTTT
NA,TRBV6-2/TRBV6-3,TRBJ1-1,few,CASSSTRDKNTEAFF,TGTGCCAGCAGTTCGACCCGGGACAAAAACACTGAAGCTTTCTTT
TRBD2,TRBV6-2/TRBV6-3,TRBJ2-7,NA,CASSYSTAGGVEQYF,TGTGCCAGCAGTTACTCGACAGCGGGAGGAGTCGAGCAGTACTTC
NA,TRBV6-5,TRBJ2-3,NA,CASRAIEDTQYF,TGTGCCAGCAGAGCTATCGAAGATACGCAGTATTTT
NA,TRBV24-1,TRBJ2-2,few,CATSDVAVGAGELFF,TGTGCCACCAGTGATGTTGCCGTAGGTGCCGGGGAGCTGTTTTTT
NA,TRBV7-8,TRBJ1-2,few,CASTEIGTENYGYTF,TGTGCCAGCACCGAGATAGGGACGGAGAACTATGGCTACACCTTC
TRBD1,TRBV7-9,TRBJ2-7,NA,CASSVGQVPEQYF,TGTGCCAGCAGCGTTGGACAGGTCCCCGAGCAGTACTTC
NA,TRBV5-1,TRBJ2-1,NA,CASSFAASCNNEQFF,TGCGCCAGCAGCTTTGCAGCCTCATGCAACAATGAGCAGTTCTTC
TRBD2,TRBV29-1,TRBJ2-7,NA,CSVEGGLSYEQYF,TGCAGCGTTGAGGGGGGACTATCTTACGAGCAGTACTTC
TRBD2,TRBV5-1,TRBJ2-1,few,CASSLAVPPYNEQFF,TGCGCCAGCAGTCTAGCGGTGCCCCCCTACAATGAGCAGTTCTTC
TRBD2,TRBV3-1,TRBJ2-5,once,CASTPFWEGETQYF,TGTGCCAGCACCCCTTTTTGGGAGGGAGAGACCCAGTACTTC
TRBD2,TRBV20-1,TRBJ2-7,NA,CSASPLAALYEQYF,TGCAGTGCTAGCCCACTAGCGGCACTCTACGAGCAGTACTTC
NA,TRBV20-1,TRBJ2-4,few,CSASGRGNIQYF,TGCAGTGCTAGTGGCAGGGGAAACATTCAGTACTTC
NA,TRBV19,TRBJ2-3,NA,CASLDVTDTQYF,TGTGCCAGCCTGGACGTAACAGATACGCAGTATTTT
NA,TRBV27,TRBJ2-5,NA,CASSSYRGGQETQYF,TGTGCCAGCAGTTCTTACAGGGGGGGGCAAGAGACCCAGTACTTC
TRBD2,TRBV7-2,TRBJ2-3,NA,CASSFQAGGLDTQYF,TGTGCCAGCAGCTTTCAAGCGGGGGGGCTGGATACGCAGTATTTT
NA,TRBV2,TRBJ2-2,few,CASSEGPTGELFF,TGTGCCAGCAGTGAAGGCCCGACCGGGGAGCTGTTTTTT
TRBD1,TRBV5-5,TRBJ2-7,NA,CASSGQGAAYEQYF,TGTGCCAGCAGCGGACAGGGCGCAGCCTACGAGCAGTACTTC
NA,TRBV7-2,TRBJ2-7,NA,CASSLDSGGYEQYF,TGTGCCAGCAGCTTAGACTCTGGGGGCTACGAGCAGTACTTC
TRBD1,TRBV20-1,TRBJ1-1,NA,CSALGQLNTEAFF,TGCAGTGCGCTGGGACAGTTGAACACTGAAGCTTTCTTT
TRBD2,TRBV11-1,TRBJ2-1,NA,CASSVGTSGGYNEQFF,TGTGCCAGCAGCGTAGGGACTAGCGGGGGTTACAATGAGCAGTTCTTC
TRBD2,TRBV27,TRBJ2-1,NA,CASSFGSGRTEQFF,TGTGCCAGCAGTTTTGGTAGCGGGAGGACTGAGCAGTTCTTC
TRBD1,TRBV20-1,TRBJ1-2,NA,CSASRDRVFSHF,TGCAGTGCTTCCCGGGACAGGGTATTTTCCCACTTC
NA,TRBV13,TRBJ2-7,few,CASSLGRRVRREQYF,TGTGCCAGCAGCTTAGGACGCAGGGTGAGGAGGGAGCAGTACTTC
NA,TRBV28,TRBJ2-5,NA,CASSLSRSSKTQYF,TGTGCCAGCAGTTTAAGCAGGTCCTCCAAGACCCAGTACTTC
NA,TRBV29-1,TRBJ2-1,NA,CSVEGSRGNYNEQFF,TGCAGCGTTGAAGGAAGTCGGGGGAACTACAATGAGCAGTTCTTC
NA,TRBV28,TRBJ2-7,few,CASSDLKQGLHEQYF,TGTGCCAGCAGTGACCTCAAACAGGGACTCCACGAGCAGTACTTC
NA,TRBV5-1,TRBJ2-7,few,CASSGQGLFTYEQYF,TGCGCCAGCAGCGGTCAGGGGCTTTTTACCTACGAGCAGTACTTC
TRBD2,TRBV3-1,TRBJ2-3,few,CASSLFLRLAGGQDTQYF,TGTGCCAGCAGCCTCTTCCTACGACTAGCGGGGGGCCAAGATACGCAGTATTTT
NA,TRBV28,TRBJ2-3,NA,CASSFAPGPAADTQYF,TGTGCCAGCAGTTTCGCGCCGGGACCAGCAGCAGATACGCAGTATTTT
NA,TRBV29-1,TRBJ1-4,few,CSVSISPGLEEKLFF,TGCAGCGTTAGCATTTCCCCGGGGCTGGAGGAAAAACTGTTTTTT